The rows below give T cell receptor beta chains drawn from one sample of a study of shared clonotypes between healthy human individuals. Method: immunoSEQ multiplex PCR; TCRdb's copy keeps in-frame clones and lacks some. Among over 2 million clones listed, less than 95% were seen once. Sequencing was done on a sample of naive CD4+ T cells from PBMCs. The receptors were sampled from a man between 18 and 35 years old in good health. Some clones in this sample may be carry-over from other donors' samples. Each CDR3 is given with its conserved first and last residue. The D gene is left open where the match is weak. Some rows mark clone size as missing; the rest say once, few, many or name a class of expanded clone.

clone_size d_call j_call v_call cdr3_aa cdr3_nt
. . TRBJ1-5 TRBV28 CASSLMLGSNQPQHF TGTGCCAGCAGTTTAATGTTGGGTAGCAATCAGCCCCAGCATTTT
. . TRBJ2-5 TRBV15 CATQESVRETQYF TGTGCCACCCAGGAGTCCGTCAGAGAGACCCAGTACTTC
. TRBD2 TRBJ2-7 TRBV5-1 CASSWGTSGYEQYF TGCGCCAGCAGCTGGGGAACTAGCGGGTACGAGCAGTACTTC
. . TRBJ2-3 TRBV6-1 CASGGSSTDTQYF TGTGCCAGTGGCGGCAGTAGCACAGATACGCAGTATTTT
. . TRBJ2-2 TRBV7-8 CASSLARLNTGELFF TGTGCCAGCAGCTTAGCAAGATTGAACACCGGGGAGCTGTTTTTT
. TRBD2 TRBJ2-3 TRBV7-2 CASSLAPSGSSTDTQYF TGTGCCAGCAGCTTAGCGCCCAGCGGGAGCTCTACAGATACGCAGTATTTT
. . TRBJ1-3 TRBV5-6 CASSDGTSGNTIYF TGTGCCAGCAGCGACGGGACATCTGGAAACACCATATATTTT
. TRBD2 TRBJ2-7 TRBV2 CASSEGGRTYEQYF TGTGCCAGCAGTGAGGGGGGGAGAACCTACGAGCAGTACTTC
. . TRBJ2-7 TRBV6-6 CASSYYAPEQYF TGTGCCAGCAGTTACTACGCTCCGGAGCAGTACTTC
. . TRBJ1-3 TRBV5-6 CASSRGGAVTGNTIYF TGTGCCAGCAGCCGGGGGGGCGCCGTGACTGGAAACACCATATATTTT
. . TRBJ2-4 TRBV28 CASSLTGSVGIQYF TGTGCCAGCAGTTTAACGGGTAGTGTGGGCATTCAGTACTTC
. . TRBJ2-3 TRBV27 CASRQRTDTQYF TGTGCCAGCAGACAACGCACAGATACGCAGTATTTT
. . TRBJ2-1 TRBV7-9 CASSITGTSYNEQFF TGTGCCAGCAGCATAACCGGGACATCCTACAATGAGCAGTTCTTC
. . TRBJ1-2 TRBV5-1 CASSLEGGSYVKDGYTF TGCGCCAGCAGCTTGGAGGGTGGCAGCTATGTCAAGGATGGCTACACCTTC
. TRBD1 TRBJ1-2 TRBV19 CASSFLGQGASGYTF TGTGCCAGTAGTTTCTTAGGACAGGGGGCAAGTGGCTACACCTTC
. . TRBJ2-5 TRBV27 CASSSRGRSQETQYF TGTGCCAGCAGTTCCCGCGGTCGCAGCCAAGAGACCCAGTACTTC
. TRBD2 TRBJ2-7 TRBV5-4 CASSASSGRAEQYF TGTGCCAGCAGCGCCTCTAGCGGGAGGGCCGAGCAGTACTTC
. TRBD1 TRBJ1-4 TRBV5-1 CASSLAGTGDEKLFF TGCGCCAGCAGCTTGGCTGGGACAGGGGACGAAAAACTGTTTTTT
. . TRBJ1-2 TRBV5-1 CASSHGTGDYGYTF TGCGCCAGCAGCCACGGGACGGGGGACTATGGCTACACCTTC
. . TRBJ2-7 TRBV6-5 CASSLGIGNEQYF TGTGCCAGCAGTCTGGGTATTGGCAACGAGCAGTACTTC
. . TRBJ2-7 TRBV5-1 CASSPQGRSDYEQYF TGCGCCAGCAGCCCCCAAGGGAGGAGTGACTACGAGCAGTACTTC
. . TRBJ1-4 TRBV5-1 CASSSRPANEKLFF TGCGCCAGCAGCTCCCGGCCGGCTAATGAAAAACTGTTTTTT
. . TRBJ2-1 TRBV28 CASSQTYNEQFF TGTGCCAGCAGTCAAACTTACAATGAGCAGTTCTTC
. . TRBJ1-3 TRBV27 CASSFGGAGNTIYF TGTGCCAGCAGTTTCGGGGGGGCTGGAAACACCATATATTTT
. . TRBJ1-4 TRBV21-1 CASSKYYYLSNEKLFF TGTGCCAGCAGCAAGTATTACTACTTGTCTAATGAAAAACTGTTTTTT
. . TRBJ2-5 TRBV18 CASSPWTEPQETQYF TGTGCCAGCTCACCTTGGACAGAACCCCAAGAGACCCAGTACTTC
once . TRBJ1-1 TRBV19 CASSSRSLGNTEAFF TGTGCCAGTAGTTCGAGGAGTTTGGGGAACACTGAAGCTTTCTTT
. . TRBJ2-5 TRBV4-3 CASSQDLMGRQETQYF TGCGCCAGCAGCCAAGATTTAATGGGGCGGCAAGAGACCCAGTACTTC
. . TRBJ2-5 TRBV18 CASSPEATPLMKTQYF TGTGCCAGCTCACCAGAGGCAACCCCCCTAATGAAGACCCAGTACTTC
. TRBD2 TRBJ2-1 TRBV11-2 CASSSLAGARNEQFF TGTGCCAGCAGCTCGCTAGCGGGAGCGAGGAATGAGCAGTTCTTC
once . TRBJ2-7 TRBV28 CASSLGPPVGYEQYF TGTGCCAGCAGTTTGGGTCCTCCGGTGGGGTACGAGCAGTACTTC
few . TRBJ1-4 TRBV30 CAWGTETNEKLFF TGTGCCTGGGGGACCGAAACTAATGAAAAACTGTTTTTT
. . TRBJ2-7 TRBV9 CASREVLGGVGEQYF TGTGCCAGCAGAGAGGTCCTAGGGGGAGTTGGCGAGCAGTACTTC
. . TRBJ2-5 TRBV29-1 CSVEPSGETQYF TGCAGCGTTGAACCGTCCGGGGAGACCCAGTACTTC
. . TRBJ1-1 TRBV29-1 CSVGGRMNTEAFF TGCAGCGTTGGGGGGAGAATGAACACTGAAGCTTTCTTT
. . TRBJ2-7 TRBV21-1 CASSGIGQVNSYEQYF TGTGCCAGCAGTGGAATTGGACAGGTGAACTCCTACGAGCAGTACTTC
. TRBD1 TRBJ2-5 TRBV27 CASTDRVGQETQYF TGTGCCAGCACCGACAGGGTTGGCCAAGAGACCCAGTACTTC
. . TRBJ1-4 TRBV6-1 CASSERVQGEKLFF TGTGCCAGCAGTGAACGGGTACAAGGTGAAAAACTGTTTTTT
. TRBD2 TRBJ2-2 TRBV5-1 CASSLPAGGTGELFF TGCGCCAGCAGCCTTCCAGCGGGAGGGACCGGGGAGCTGTTTTTT
. . TRBJ1-3 TRBV5-4 CASSLSSGNTIYF TGTGCCAGCAGCCTTTCCTCTGGAAACACCATATATTTT
. . TRBJ2-5 TRBV5-1 CASSLGGAGDETQYF TGCGCCAGCAGCTTGGGTGGGGCCGGGGACGAGACCCAGTACTTC
. . TRBJ1-1 TRBV4-1 CASSQEGMGRTEAFF TGCGCCAGCAGCCAAGAAGGAATGGGGCGGACTGAAGCTTTCTTT
. . TRBJ2-3 TRBV28 CASIPSPGTSDTDTQYF TGTGCCAGCATCCCATCCCCCGGGACTTCCGACACAGATACGCAGTATTTT